These 26 T cell receptor beta chains share one sample of origin, sequenced in a study of technical replicates of blood from a handful of donors. The assay was immunoSEQ multiplex PCR, and TCRdb's table has in-frame clones only and misses some. The data show approximately 73,000 clones, 85% to 95% seen once. Sequenced material: T cells isolated from PBMCs. Receptors were obtained from a human donor in good health.

The CDR3 coding sequence is TGTGCCAGCAGGCCCACGGGAAACCTCTCCTACAATGAGCAGTTCTTC. Its protein is CASRPTGNLSYNEQFF. The chain joins TRBV9 to TRBJ2-1; D may be TRBD2 (5 bases). Trimming stripped 5 bases from V and 0 bases from J, with 15 bases between. Germline V gene sequence: CDR1 SGDLS, CDR2 YYNGEE. The CDR3 has 16 amino acids. Looking up the rest from reference TRBV9 and TRBJ2-1 gives the full variable domain: DSGVTQTPKHLITATGQRVTLRCSPRSGDLSVYWYQQSLDQGLQFLIQYYNGEERAKGNILERFSAQQFPDLHSELNLSSLELGDSALYFCASRPTGNLSYNEQFFGPGTRLTVL.

The chain recombines TRBV27 with TRBJ1-2, with D unclear. V shed 4 bases and J shed 3 bases, with 18 bases lying between them. This CDR3 contains 16 residues. The germline gives CDR1 MNHEY, CDR2 SMNVEV (reference sequence). CDR3 DNA: TGTGCCAGCAGTTACTCCATCAGGCGGGCGTACTATGGCTACACCTTC. Encoded protein: CASSYSIRRAYYGYTF.

This clone was picked up one time. The chain combines TRBV19 with TRBJ2-7; 16 positions agree with TRBD2. The germline gives CDR1 LNHDA, CDR2 SQIVND (reference sequence). V lost 6 bases, J lost 0 bases, and 5 bases stayed unmatched. The CDR3 sequence is 17 residues long. CDR3 nucleotide sequence: TGTGCCAGTAGCCCCGGGACTAGCGGGAGGGCCTCCTACGAGCAGTACTTC. This encodes CASSPGTSGRASYEQYF.

V and J are TRBV27 and TRBJ1-5; unclear D gene. CDR3 length: 13 residues. V lost 4 bases and J 4 bases, leaving 8 bases between the germline ends. Germline CDR1 reads MNHEY; CDR2 reads SMNVEV (reference sequence). CDR3 sequence (DNA): TGTGCCAGCAGTTATGTCAGAAATCAGCCCCAGCATTTT. It yields the protein CASSYVRNQPQHF.

V is TRBV18 and J is TRBJ2-3; TRBD2 matches at 13 bases. This CDR3 spans 16 amino acids. The V gene's germline CDR1 is KGHSH and CDR2 LQKENI. After removal of 3 bases from V and 5 bases from J, the junction contained 5 bases not matched to a gene. CDR3 coding DNA: TGTGCCAGCTCACCCCGACTAGCGGGGGGCCAAGATACGCAGTATTTT. Encoded protein: CASSPRLAGGQDTQYF.

The chain carries TRBV7-8 and TRBJ1-1; D is perhaps TRBD1 (5 bases). V lost 1 base to trimming and J lost 0 bases, with 21 bases between them. Germline assignment: CDR1 SGHVS and CDR2 FQNEAQ. The CDR3 is made up of 19 amino acids. CDR3 DNA: TGTGCCAGCAGCTTAGGTATGAGACAGAAAGGAAAGGTGAACACTGAAGCTTTCTTT. This encodes CASSLGMRQKGKVNTEAFF.

The chain employs TRBV6-5 and TRBJ1-5; no definite D call. The CDR3 is 14 residues long. Germline CDR1 is MNHEY and CDR2 is SVGAGI. V dropped 6 bases and J dropped 7 bases, with 16 bases sitting between them. The CDR3 reads CASSPGESFQPQHF. The CDR3 coding sequence is TGTGCCAGCAGCCCCGGGGAATCCTTCCAGCCCCAGCATTTT.

The J gene is TRBJ2-7, the V gene TRBV4-1; D might be TRBD1 (5 bases). The CDR3 is made up of 16 amino acids. Trimming removed 3 bases at V and 4 bases at J, with 19 bases between. The germline gives CDR1 MGHRA, CDR2 YSYEKL. This CDR3 reads CASSQDGRPPGYEQYF. The DNA of the CDR3 is TGCGCCAGCAGCCAGGACGGAAGACCGCCAGGGTACGAGCAGTACTTC.

The gene calls are TRBV4-1 and TRBJ1-5; a possible D gene is TRBD1 (5 bases). Germline lookup yields CDR1 MGHRA and CDR2 YSYEKL. V was trimmed by 0 bases and J by 2 bases, leaving 11 bases between them. This CDR3 spans 16 amino acids. The CDR3 DNA is TGCGCCAGCAGCCAAGACGGGGGGTTTGGCAATCAGCCCCAGCATTTT. It is translated as CASSQDGGFGNQPQHF.

V gene TRBV15 combines with J gene TRBJ1-5; possible D gene TRBD1, 5 bases. The germline CDR1 and CDR2 sequences are LNHNV and YYDKDF (reference sequence). The CDR3 length is 17 residues. V dropped 0 bases and J dropped 1 base, with 13 bases sitting between them. The CDR3 DNA follows: TGTGCCACCAGCAGAGATCCATACAGGTCAAGCAATCAGCCCCAGCATTTT. As protein: CATSRDPYRSSNQPQHF.

The chain couples TRBV9 to TRBJ1-3; possibly TRBD1 for D (6 bases). The CDR3 length is 13 residues. CDR1 and CDR2 from the germline V gene are SGDLS and YYNGEE. Between the trimmed V and J ends, which lost 4 bases and 9 bases, there was a span of 14 bases. The CDR3 sequence: CASSPRTVPTIYF. CDR3 in DNA: TGTGCCAGCAGCCCCCGGACAGTCCCCACCATATATTTT. Filled out from reference TRBV9 and TRBJ1-3, the complete variable domain reads DSGVTQTPKHLITATGQRVTLRCSPRSGDLSVYWYQQSLDQGLQFLIQYYNGEERAKGNILERFSAQQFPDLHSELNLSSLELGDSALYFCASSPRTVPTIYFGEGSWLTVV.

This rearrangement joins TRBV28 to TRBJ1-2; 9 positions agree with TRBD1. Germline assignment: CDR1 MDHEN and CDR2 SYDVKM. This CDR3 is 13 amino acids long. V was clipped by 5 bases and J by 8 bases; unmatched bases: 6. CDR3 region: CASSEDRGRGYTF. CDR3 coding DNA: TGTGCCAGCAGTGAGGACAGGGGACGCGGCTACACCTTC.

V and J are TRBV6-5 and TRBJ2-1, with D perhaps TRBD1 (5 bases). Germline-derived CDR1 and CDR2 are MNHEY and SVGAGI. The CDR3 extends over 15 amino acids. The V end was cut by 4 bases, the J end by 8 bases, with 18 bases between. The CDR3 here is CASSFAQGLVHEQFF. CDR3 sequence (DNA): TGTGCCAGCAGTTTCGCCCAGGGATTGGTACATGAGCAGTTCTTC.

The chain joins TRBV25-1 to TRBJ2-3, with 10 bases matching TRBD2. The CDR3 runs 17 residues. The V and J ends lost 1 base and 2 bases, in that order; junction bases with no gene match: 6. Germline V lookup: CDR1 MGHDK, CDR2 SYGVNS. CDR3: CASSEFGLAGATDTQYF. The DNA of the CDR3 is TGTGCCAGCAGTGAATTTGGGCTAGCGGGGGCCACAGATACGCAGTATTTT.

V gene TRBV5-1 combines with J gene TRBJ2-1; 8 bases align to TRBD2. In germline, CDR1 is SGHRS, CDR2 YFSETQ. The CDR3 extends over 15 amino acids. V lost 1 base and J lost 0; bases outside the gene matches: 0. CDR3 in DNA: TGCGCCAGCAGCTTGACTAGCGGCTCCTACAATGAGCAGTTCTTC. This translates into CASSLTSGSYNEQFF.

This chain joins TRBV11-1 and TRBJ2-1, with TRBD2 matching 10 bases. The junction had 3 bases not matched to a gene; V was cut back by 5 bases and J by 2 bases. Looked up from germline, CDR1 is SGHAT and CDR2 is FQDESV (reference sequence). The CDR3 spans 15 residues. For the CDR3, the DNA is TGTGCCAGCAGCCATGGACTAGCGGCCTACAATGAGCAGTTCTTC. This translates into CASSHGLAAYNEQFF.

The rearrangement links TRBV19 to TRBJ2-7; 9 bases match TRBD1. V shed 4 bases, J shed 3 bases, and the junction held 7 bases outside the gene matches. The CDR3 extends over 15 amino acids. Germline V CDR1 and CDR2: LNHDA, SQIVND (reference sequence). The CDR3 nucleotides read TGTGCCAGTAGTACCGGAACAGGGGGCGGCTACGAGCAGTACTTC. This sequence encodes CASSTGTGGGYEQYF.

The chain combines TRBV27 with TRBJ1-2; no reliable D call. Per germline, CDR1 MNHEY and CDR2 SMNVEV (reference sequence). Trimming pared 3 bases from V and 2 bases from J, leaving 7 bases between. This CDR3 has 13 residues. The DNA of the CDR3 is TGTGCCAGCAGTTTGTCCCAGAACTATGGCTACACCTTC. This codes for CASSLSQNYGYTF.

V and J are TRBV7-9 and TRBJ2-1; 8 bases agree with TRBD2. V lost 0 bases and J lost 6; bases outside the gene matches: 13. This CDR3 is built from 18 residues. Germline V gene data show CDR1 as SEHNR and CDR2 as FQNEAQ (reference sequence). CDR3 bases: TGTGCCAGCAGCTTAGCTGGCGGTAGCGGGAAAGTCGTCAATGAGCAGTTCTTC. Translated, it gives CASSLAGGSGKVVNEQFF.

This clone was detected once. V and J are TRBV11-2 and TRBJ2-7; 7 bases fit TRBD2. V was pared by 7 bases and J by 2 bases, with 11 bases of the junction left unmatched. The germline V gene has CDR1 SGHAT and CDR2 FQNNGV. This CDR3 is built from 15 residues. CDR3 in amino acids: CASKTAGRFPYEQYF. DNA of the CDR3: TGTGCCAGCAAAACCGCCGGGAGGTTCCCCTACGAGCAGTACTTC. The whole variable domain, remainder taken from reference TRBV11-2 and TRBJ2-7, is EAGVAQSPRYKIIEKRQSVAFWCNPISGHATLYWYQQILGQGPKLLIQFQNNGVVDDSQLPKDRFSAERLKGVDSTLKIQPAKLEDSAVYLCASKTAGRFPYEQYFGPGTRLTVT.

The V call is TRBV25-1, the J call TRBJ1-5, with a tentative D call TRBD1 (5 bases). CDR3 length equals 16 residues. V was shortened by 8 bases and J by 0 bases, with 17 bases between the two germline ends. Per germline, CDR1 MGHDK and CDR2 SYGVNS. CDR3 bases: TGTGCCAGCCCCGGTGACAGACTAGTTAGCAATCAGCCCCAGCATTTT. Its protein product is CASPGDRLVSNQPQHF.

V gene TRBV7-9 combines with J gene TRBJ2-7, with 8 nucleotides matching TRBD1. The J segment lost 3 bases and the V segment lost 2 bases, leaving 9 bases of the junction unmatched. This CDR3 is 16 amino acids long. Germline V lookup: CDR1 SEHNR, CDR2 FQNEAQ (reference sequence). CDR3 sequence (DNA): TGTGCCAGCAGCTTAATTCCAGGGGGCTACGACTACGAGCAGTACTTC. This sequence encodes CASSLIPGGYDYEQYF.

V usage is TRBV6-1 and J usage is TRBJ1-2; TRBD1 agrees at 7 bases. Looked up from germline, CDR1 is MNHNS and CDR2 is SASEGT. The CDR3 contains 17 residues. With 0 bases clipped from V and 6 bases from J, the junction kept 13 bases outside the gene matches. CDR3 region: CASSEAIDRQGLDGYTF. DNA of the CDR3: TGTGCCAGCAGTGAAGCCATCGACAGACAGGGTCTTGATGGCTACACCTTC.

The CDR3 DNA sequence: TGTGCCAGCAGCGGCGGTCGGTTCCAAGAGACCCAGTACTTC. This codes for CASSGGRFQETQYF. This chain links TRBV9 with TRBJ2-5; D uncertain. This CDR3 has 14 residues. CDR1 and CDR2 (germline): SGDLS, YYNGEE. V was pared by 3 bases and J by 1 base, with 10 bases between.

The chain has TRBV6-1 and TRBJ2-2, with 9 bases identical to TRBD2. The CDR3 sequence is 13 residues long. From germline, CDR1 is MNHNS and CDR2 SASEGT. Trimming at V came to 9 bases and at J to 7 bases, leaving 6 bases not matched to a gene. The CDR3 coding sequence is TGTGCCAGTGGTAGCGGGAGAAGCGGGGAGCTGTTTTTT. It is translated as CASGSGRSGELFF.

V and J are TRBV28 and TRBJ2-3; no clear D. In germline, CDR1 is MDHEN, CDR2 SYDVKM. This CDR3 spans 12 amino acids. The ends were cut back, 4 bases at V and 4 bases at J, with 6 bases in the middle. In DNA form, the CDR3 reads TGTGCCAGCAGTTACAGACCAGATACGCAGTATTTT. Amino acids: CASSYRPDTQYF.